The present entry profiles one T cell receptor beta chain with its context. Mismatch with germline at one junction end may stem from a read error. Method: immunoSEQ multiplex PCR; TCRdb's copy keeps in-frame clones and lacks some. The table includes about 92,000 clones, about nine tenths detected once. These data originate in a study of glioma-infiltrating T cells after dendritic cell vaccination. Study details: Glioblastoma patients came from Phase I and II dendritic cell vaccination trials. Patients received autologous tumor lysate-pulsed dendritic cell vaccination between about 2003 and 2013.

All glioblastoma patients lacked an isocitrate dehydrogenase mutation. This CDR3 contains 10 residues. CDR1 and CDR2 from the germline V gene are MDHEN and SYDVKM. The source is a human donor with glioblastoma. This rearrangement joins TRBV28 to TRBJ2-7, with 10 bases lining up with TRBD2. Here the sequenced sample was blood, taken before dendritic cell vaccination. The CDR3 sequence is CTSGNREQYF. DNA of the CDR3: TGCACTAGCGGGAATCGCGAGCAGTACTTC.